This TCR beta chain was captured in a study of human T cells and chemical hapten exposure. About the study: The upper back received 0.01% DPC by patch testing, with results read at 6 days. Broader study findings: Expanded TCRs formed significantly more large CDR3 similarity clusters than controls.

Indicated time point: pre-sensitization, week 0. Documented treatment: therapeutic diphenylcyclopropenone sensitization with weekly scalp DPC. This clonotype showed up many times. Its antigen is currently unknown. V gave up 0 bases and J gave up 11 bases, with 13 bases separating them. Germline loops: CDR1 SQVTM, CDR2 ANQGSEA. The CDR3 has 12 residues. TCRdb itself ran the RACE reads through MiXCR, one entry per CDR3 protein. The sample has 300,000 to 450,000 distinct CDR3 sequences; less than 6.5% are singletons. The receptor was isolated from a woman aged 45-65 years with alopecia areata. Some clones in this sample may be carry-over from other donors' samples. This rearrangement joins TRBV29-1 to TRBJ1-1; a possible D gene is TRBD1 (5 bases). Here the sequenced sample was whole blood, taken in connection with sensitization to the hapten diphenylcyclopropenone (DPC). CDR3 DNA: TGCAGCGTTGAAGATGGAGGGGCGTTCGCTTTCTTT. Residues: CSVEDGGAFAFF.